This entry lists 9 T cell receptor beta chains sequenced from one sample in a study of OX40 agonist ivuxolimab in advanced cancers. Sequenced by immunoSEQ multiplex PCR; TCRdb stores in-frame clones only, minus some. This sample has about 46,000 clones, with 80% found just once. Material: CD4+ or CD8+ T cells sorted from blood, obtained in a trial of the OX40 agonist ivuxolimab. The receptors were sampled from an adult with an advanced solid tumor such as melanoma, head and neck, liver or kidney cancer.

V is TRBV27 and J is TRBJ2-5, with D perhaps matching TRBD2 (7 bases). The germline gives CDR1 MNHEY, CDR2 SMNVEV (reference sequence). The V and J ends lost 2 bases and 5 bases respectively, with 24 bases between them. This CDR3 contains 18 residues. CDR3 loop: CASSLKVGGGAVDETQYF. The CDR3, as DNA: TGTGCCAGCAGTTTAAAAGTAGGAGGGGGGGCAGTTGACGAGACCCAGTACTTC.

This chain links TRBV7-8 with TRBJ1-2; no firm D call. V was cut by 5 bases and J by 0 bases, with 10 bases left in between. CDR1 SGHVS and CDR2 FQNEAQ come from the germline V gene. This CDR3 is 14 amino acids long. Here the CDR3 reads CASSLDRTNYGYTF. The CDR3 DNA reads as TGTGCCAGCAGCCTGGACCGAACTAACTATGGCTACACCTTC.

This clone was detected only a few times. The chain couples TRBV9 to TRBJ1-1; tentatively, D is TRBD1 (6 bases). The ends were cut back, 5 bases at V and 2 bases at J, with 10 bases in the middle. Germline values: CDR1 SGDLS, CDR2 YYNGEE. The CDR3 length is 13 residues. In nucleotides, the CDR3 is TGTGCCAGCAGTAAACAGGGTAACACTGAAGCTTTCTTT. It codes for CASSKQGNTEAFF. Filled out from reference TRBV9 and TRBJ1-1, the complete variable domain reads DSGVTQTPKHLITATGQRVTLRCSPRSGDLSVYWYQQSLDQGLQFLIQYYNGEERAKGNILERFSAQQFPDLHSELNLSSLELGDSALYFCASSKQGNTEAFFGQGTRLTVV.

In DNA form, the CDR3 reads TGTGCCAGCAGTTACGGCCGGACAAGGGGGTACTATGGCTACACCTTC. Protein: CASSYGRTRGYYGYTF. The chain joins TRBV6-6 to TRBJ1-2, with D tentatively TRBD1 (6 bases). CDR1 is MNHNY and CDR2 is SVGAGI in the germline V gene (reference sequence). The CDR3 has 16 residues. Between the trimmed V and J ends, which lost 2 bases and 3 bases, there was a span of 16 bases.

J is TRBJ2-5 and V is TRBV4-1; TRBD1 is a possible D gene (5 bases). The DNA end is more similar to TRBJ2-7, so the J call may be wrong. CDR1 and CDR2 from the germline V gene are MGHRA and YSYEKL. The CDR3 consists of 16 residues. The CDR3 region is CASSQERARQTYEQYF. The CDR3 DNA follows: TGCGCCAGCAGCCAAGAAAGGGCCCGACAGACCTACGAGCAGTACTTC.

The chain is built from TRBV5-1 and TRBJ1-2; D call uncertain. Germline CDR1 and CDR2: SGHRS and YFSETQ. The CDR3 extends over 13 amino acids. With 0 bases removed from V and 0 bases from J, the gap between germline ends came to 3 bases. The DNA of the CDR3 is TGCGCCAGCAGCTTGGGACCTAACTATGGCTACACCTTC. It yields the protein CASSLGPNYGYTF. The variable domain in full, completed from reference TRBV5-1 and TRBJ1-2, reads KAGVTQTPRYLIKTRGQQVTLSCSPISGHRSVSWYQQTPGQGLQFLFEYFSETQRNKGNFPGRFSGRQFSNSRSEMNVSTLELGDSALYLCASSLGPNYGYTFGSGTRLTVV.

The CDR3 bases are TGTGCCAGCAGCTTGTTGCGCGGGCAGACCTACGAGCAGTACTTC. It yields the protein CASSLLRGQTYEQYF. This chain joins TRBV5-5 and TRBJ2-7, with a tentative D call TRBD2 (5 bases). Germline lookup yields CDR1 SGHKS and CDR2 YYEKEE (reference sequence). Between the trimmed V and J ends, which lost 1 base and 2 bases, there was a span of 13 bases. The CDR3 is 15 residues long.

The CDR3 DNA follows: TGTGCCAGCAGCACGTCCAGGGGCGGGGAGACCCAGTACTTC. It codes for CASSTSRGGETQYF. This chain connects TRBV7-2 to TRBJ2-5, with D tentatively TRBD1 (6 bases). V lost 5 bases, J lost 5 bases, and 15 bases lay in between. This CDR3 contains 14 residues. Germline V CDR1 and CDR2: SGHTA, FQGNSA.

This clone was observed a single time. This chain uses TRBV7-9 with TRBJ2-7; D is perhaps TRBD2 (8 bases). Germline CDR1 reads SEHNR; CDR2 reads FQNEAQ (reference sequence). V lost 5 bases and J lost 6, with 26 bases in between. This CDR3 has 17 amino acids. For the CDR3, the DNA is TGTGCCAGCAGCCGAGAGAGGAGGACTAGCAGGGGGGTCGAGCAGTACTTC. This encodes CASSRERRTSRGVEQYF.